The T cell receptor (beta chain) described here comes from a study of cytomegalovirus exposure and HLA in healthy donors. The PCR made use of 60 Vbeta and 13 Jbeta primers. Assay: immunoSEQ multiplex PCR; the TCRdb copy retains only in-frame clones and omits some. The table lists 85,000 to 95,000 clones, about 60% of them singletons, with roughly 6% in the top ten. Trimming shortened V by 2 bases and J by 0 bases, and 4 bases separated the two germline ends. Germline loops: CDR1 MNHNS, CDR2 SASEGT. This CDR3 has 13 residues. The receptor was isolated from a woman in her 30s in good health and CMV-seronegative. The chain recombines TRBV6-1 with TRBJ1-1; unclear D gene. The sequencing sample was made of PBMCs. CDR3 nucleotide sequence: TGTGCCAGCAGTGAACGTTTGAACACTGAAGCTTTCTTT. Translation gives CASSERLNTEAFF.